The sequence of this T cell receptor beta chain was determined in a study of early T cells in non-severe SARS-CoV-2 infection. TCRdb independently ran MiXCR on the 5' RACE reads; one entry per CDR3 protein. The sample records about 64,000 distinct CDR3 sequences, less than 20% being singletons. Trimming removed 5 bases at V and 1 base at J, with 16 bases between. The CDR3 sequence is 16 residues long. Germline-derived CDR1 and CDR2 are MDHEN and SYDVKM. The receptor's source is an adult who was a healthcare worker with PCR-confirmed SARS-CoV-2 infection or an uninfected control (not recorded which). The genes are TRBV28 and TRBJ2-3; D is perhaps TRBD2 (6 bases). Here the sequenced sample was whole blood, taken at baseline. The CDR3 loop is CASSVLGGRRTDTQYF. The CDR3 nucleotides are TGTGCCAGCAGTGTACTGGGGGGTCGGCGCACAGATACGCAGTATTTT.